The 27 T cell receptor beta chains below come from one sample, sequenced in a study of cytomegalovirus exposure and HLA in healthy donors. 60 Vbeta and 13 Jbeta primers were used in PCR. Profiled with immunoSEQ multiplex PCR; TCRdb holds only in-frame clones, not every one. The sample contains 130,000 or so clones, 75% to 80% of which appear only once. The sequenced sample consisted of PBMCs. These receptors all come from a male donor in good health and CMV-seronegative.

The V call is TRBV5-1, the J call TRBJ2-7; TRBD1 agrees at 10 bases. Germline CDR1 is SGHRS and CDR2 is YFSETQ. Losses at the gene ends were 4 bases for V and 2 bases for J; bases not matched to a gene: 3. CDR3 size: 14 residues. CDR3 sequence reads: CASSGGQGPYEQYF. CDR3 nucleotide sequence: TGCGCCAGCAGCGGGGGACAGGGGCCCTACGAGCAGTACTTC. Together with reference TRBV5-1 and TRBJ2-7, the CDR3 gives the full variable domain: KAGVTQTPRYLIKTRGQQVTLSCSPISGHRSVSWYQQTPGQGLQFLFEYFSETQRNKGNFPGRFSGRQFSNSRSEMNVSTLELGDSALYLCASSGGQGPYEQYFGPGTRLTVT.

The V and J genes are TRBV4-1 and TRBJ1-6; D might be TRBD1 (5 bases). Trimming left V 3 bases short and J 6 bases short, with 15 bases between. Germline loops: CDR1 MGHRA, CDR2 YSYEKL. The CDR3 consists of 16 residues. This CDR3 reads CASSQTGHQSNSPLHF. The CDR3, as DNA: TGCGCCAGCAGCCAGACCGGACACCAGAGTAATTCACCCCTCCACTTT.

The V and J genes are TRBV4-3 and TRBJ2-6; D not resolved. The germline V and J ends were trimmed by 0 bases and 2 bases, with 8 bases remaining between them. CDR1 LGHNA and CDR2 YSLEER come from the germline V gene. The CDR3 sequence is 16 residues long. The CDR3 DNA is TGCGCCAGCAGCCAAGATCCTAGGACTGGGGCCAACGTCCTGACTTTC. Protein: CASSQDPRTGANVLTF.

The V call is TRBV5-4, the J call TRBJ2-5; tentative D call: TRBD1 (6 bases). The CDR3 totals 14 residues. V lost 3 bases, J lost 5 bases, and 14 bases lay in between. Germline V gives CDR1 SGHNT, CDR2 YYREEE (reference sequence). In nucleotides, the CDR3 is TGTGCCAGCAGCTGGCGGACAGATGGTGAGACCCAGTACTTC. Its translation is CASSWRTDGETQYF.

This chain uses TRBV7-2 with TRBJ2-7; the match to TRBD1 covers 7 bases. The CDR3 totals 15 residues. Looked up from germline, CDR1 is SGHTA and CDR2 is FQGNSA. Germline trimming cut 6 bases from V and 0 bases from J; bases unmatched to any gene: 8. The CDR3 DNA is TGTGCCAGCAGGGAACAGGGGATGAGCTCCTACGAGCAGTACTTC. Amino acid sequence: CASREQGMSSYEQYF.

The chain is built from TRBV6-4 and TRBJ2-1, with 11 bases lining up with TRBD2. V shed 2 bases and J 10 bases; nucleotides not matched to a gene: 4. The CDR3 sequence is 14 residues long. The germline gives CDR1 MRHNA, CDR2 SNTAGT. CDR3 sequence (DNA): TGTGCCAGCAGTGACGGGCGACTAGCGGGGGAGCAGTTCTTC. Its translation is CASSDGRLAGEQFF.

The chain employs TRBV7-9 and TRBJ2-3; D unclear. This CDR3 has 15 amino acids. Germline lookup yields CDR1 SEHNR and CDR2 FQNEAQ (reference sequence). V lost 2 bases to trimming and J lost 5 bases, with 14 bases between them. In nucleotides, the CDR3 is TGTGCCAGCAGCTTACCCTCCGGGTTCGGAGATACGCAGTATTTT. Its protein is CASSLPSGFGDTQYF.

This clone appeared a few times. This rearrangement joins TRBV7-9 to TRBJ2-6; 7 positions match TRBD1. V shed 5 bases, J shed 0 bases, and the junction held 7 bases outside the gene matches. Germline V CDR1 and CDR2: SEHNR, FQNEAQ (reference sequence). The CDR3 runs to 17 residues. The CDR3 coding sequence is TGTGCCAGCAGCGGCACAGGGGTCGGCTCTGGGGCCAACGTCCTGACTTTC. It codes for CASSGTGVGSGANVLTF.

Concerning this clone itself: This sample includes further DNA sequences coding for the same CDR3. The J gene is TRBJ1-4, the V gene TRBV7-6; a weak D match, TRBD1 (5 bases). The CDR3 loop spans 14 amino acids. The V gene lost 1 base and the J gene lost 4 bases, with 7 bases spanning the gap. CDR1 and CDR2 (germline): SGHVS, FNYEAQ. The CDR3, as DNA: TGTGCCAGCAGCTTAGGGCAGGGTAATGAAAAACTGTTTTTT. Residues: CASSLGQGNEKLFF. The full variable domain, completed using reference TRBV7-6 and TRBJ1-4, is GAGVSQSPRYKVTKRGQDVALRCDPISGHVSLYWYRQALGQGPEFLTYFNYEAQQDKSGLPNDRFSAERPEGSISTLTIQRTEQRDSAMYRCASSLGQGNEKLFFGSGTQLSVL.

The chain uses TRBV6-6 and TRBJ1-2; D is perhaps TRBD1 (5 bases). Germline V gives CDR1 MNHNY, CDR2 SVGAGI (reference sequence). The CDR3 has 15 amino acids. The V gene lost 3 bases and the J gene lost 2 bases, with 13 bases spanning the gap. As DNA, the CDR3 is TGTGCCAGCAGTTATGCCCCAGGGCCCAACTATGGCTACACCTTC. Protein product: CASSYAPGPNYGYTF.

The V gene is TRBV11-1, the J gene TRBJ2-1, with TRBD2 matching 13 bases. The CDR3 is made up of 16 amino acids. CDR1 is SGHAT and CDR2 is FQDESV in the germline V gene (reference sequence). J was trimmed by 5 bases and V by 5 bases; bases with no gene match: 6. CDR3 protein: CASSPGTSGVNNEQFF. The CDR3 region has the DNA TGTGCCAGCAGCCCAGGGACTAGCGGGGTAAACAATGAGCAGTTCTTC.

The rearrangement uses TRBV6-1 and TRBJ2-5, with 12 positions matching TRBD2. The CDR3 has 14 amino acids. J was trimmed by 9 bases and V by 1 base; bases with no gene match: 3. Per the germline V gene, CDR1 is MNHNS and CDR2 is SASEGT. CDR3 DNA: TGTGCCAGCAGTGAAGGGGCTAGCGGGGGGGCCCAGTACTTC. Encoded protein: CASSEGASGGAQYF.

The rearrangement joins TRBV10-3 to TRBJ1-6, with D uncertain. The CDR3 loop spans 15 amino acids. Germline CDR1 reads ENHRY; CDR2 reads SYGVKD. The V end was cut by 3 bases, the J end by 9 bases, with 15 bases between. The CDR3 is CAISDPGRGGSPLHF. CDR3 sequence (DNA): TGTGCCATCAGTGACCCCGGCCGCGGTGGTTCACCCCTCCACTTT.

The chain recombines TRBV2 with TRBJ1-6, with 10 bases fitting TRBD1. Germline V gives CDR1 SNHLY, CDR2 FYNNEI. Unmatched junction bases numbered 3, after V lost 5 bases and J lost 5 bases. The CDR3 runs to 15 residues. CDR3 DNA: TGTGCCAGCAGTCAAGACAGGGGGCATAATTCACCCCTCCACTTT. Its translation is CASSQDRGHNSPLHF. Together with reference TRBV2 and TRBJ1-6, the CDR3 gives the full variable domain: EPEVTQTPSHQVTQMGQEVILRCVPISNHLYFYWYRQILGQKVEFLVSFYNNEISEKSEIFDDQFSVERPDGSNFTLKIRSTKLEDSAMYFCASSQDRGHNSPLHFGNGTRLTVT.

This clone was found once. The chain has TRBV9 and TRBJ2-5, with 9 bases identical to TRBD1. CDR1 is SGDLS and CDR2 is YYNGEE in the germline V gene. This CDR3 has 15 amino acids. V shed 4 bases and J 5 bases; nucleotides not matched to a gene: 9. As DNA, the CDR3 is TGTGCCAGCAGCCCCGGGGACAGGGCGAGGGAGACCCAGTACTTC. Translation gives CASSPGDRARETQYF. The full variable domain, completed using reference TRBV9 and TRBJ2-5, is DSGVTQTPKHLITATGQRVTLRCSPRSGDLSVYWYQQSLDQGLQFLIQYYNGEERAKGNILERFSAQQFPDLHSELNLSSLELGDSALYFCASSPGDRARETQYFGPGTRLLVL.

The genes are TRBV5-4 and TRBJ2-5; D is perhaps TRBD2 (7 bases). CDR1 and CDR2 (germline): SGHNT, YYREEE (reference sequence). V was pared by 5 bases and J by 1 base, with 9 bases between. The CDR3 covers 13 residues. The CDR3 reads CASRGGAQETQYF. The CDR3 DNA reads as TGTGCCAGCAGGGGGGGGGCCCAAGAGACCCAGTACTTC.

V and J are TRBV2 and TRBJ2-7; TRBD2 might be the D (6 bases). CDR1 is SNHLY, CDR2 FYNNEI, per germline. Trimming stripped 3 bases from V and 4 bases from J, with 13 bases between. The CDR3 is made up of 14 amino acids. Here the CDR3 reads CASSDRGTDYEQYF. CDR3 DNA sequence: TGTGCCAGCAGTGACCGGGGGACGGATTACGAGCAGTACTTC.

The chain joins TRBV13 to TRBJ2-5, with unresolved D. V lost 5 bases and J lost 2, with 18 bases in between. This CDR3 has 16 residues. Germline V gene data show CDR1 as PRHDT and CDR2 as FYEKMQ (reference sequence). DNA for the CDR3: TGTGCCAGCAGCACGGATACAGAAGAAGTACAAGAGACCCAGTACTTC. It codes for CASSTDTEEVQETQYF.

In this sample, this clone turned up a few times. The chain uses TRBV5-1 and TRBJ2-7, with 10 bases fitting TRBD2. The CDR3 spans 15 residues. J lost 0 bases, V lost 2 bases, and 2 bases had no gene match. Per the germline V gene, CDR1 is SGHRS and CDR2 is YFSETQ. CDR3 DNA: TGCGCCAGCAGCTTCCTAGCGGGGGACTCCTACGAGCAGTACTTC. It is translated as CASSFLAGDSYEQYF.

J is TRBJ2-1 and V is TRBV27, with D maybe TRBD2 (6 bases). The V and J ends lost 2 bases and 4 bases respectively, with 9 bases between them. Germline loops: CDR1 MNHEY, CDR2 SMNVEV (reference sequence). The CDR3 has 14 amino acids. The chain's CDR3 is CASSLGSGYNEQFF. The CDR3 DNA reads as TGTGCCAGCAGTTTAGGTAGCGGTTACAATGAGCAGTTCTTC.

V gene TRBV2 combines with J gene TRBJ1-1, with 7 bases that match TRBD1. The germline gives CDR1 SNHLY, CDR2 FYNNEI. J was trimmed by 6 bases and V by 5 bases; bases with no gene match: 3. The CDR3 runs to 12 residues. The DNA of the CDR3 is TGTGCCAGCAGTTTGACAGGGCCTGAAGCTTTCTTT. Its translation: CASSLTGPEAFF.

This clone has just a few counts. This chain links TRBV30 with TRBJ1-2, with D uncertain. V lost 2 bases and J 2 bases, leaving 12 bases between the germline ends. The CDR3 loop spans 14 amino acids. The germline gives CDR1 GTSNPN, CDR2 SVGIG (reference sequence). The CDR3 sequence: CAWSSSRWNYGYTF. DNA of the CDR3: TGTGCCTGGAGTTCATCGCGGTGGAACTATGGCTACACCTTC.

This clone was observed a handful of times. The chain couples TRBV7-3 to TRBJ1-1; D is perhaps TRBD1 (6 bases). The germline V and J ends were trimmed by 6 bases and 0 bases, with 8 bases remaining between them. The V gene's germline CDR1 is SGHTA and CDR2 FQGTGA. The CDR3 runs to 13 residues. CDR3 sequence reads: CASRRTVNTEAFF. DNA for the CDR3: TGTGCCAGCAGAAGGACAGTGAACACTGAAGCTTTCTTT.

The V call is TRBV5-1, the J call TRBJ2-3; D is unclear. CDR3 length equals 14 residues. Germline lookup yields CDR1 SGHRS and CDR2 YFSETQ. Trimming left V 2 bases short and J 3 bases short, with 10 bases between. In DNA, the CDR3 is TGCGCCAGCAGCTTCCCCGAGGCAACAGATACGCAGTATTTT. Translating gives CASSFPEATDTQYF. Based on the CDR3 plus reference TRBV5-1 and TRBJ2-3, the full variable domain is KAGVTQTPRYLIKTRGQQVTLSCSPISGHRSVSWYQQTPGQGLQFLFEYFSETQRNKGNFPGRFSGRQFSNSRSEMNVSTLELGDSALYLCASSFPEATDTQYFGPGTRLTVL.

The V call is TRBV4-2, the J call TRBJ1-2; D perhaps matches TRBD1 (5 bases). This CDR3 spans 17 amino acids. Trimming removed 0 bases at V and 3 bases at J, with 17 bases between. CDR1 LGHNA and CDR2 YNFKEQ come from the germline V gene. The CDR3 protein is CASSQDGGGVADYGYTF. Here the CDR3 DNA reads TGTGCCAGCAGCCAAGATGGTGGGGGGGTGGCGGACTATGGCTACACCTTC.

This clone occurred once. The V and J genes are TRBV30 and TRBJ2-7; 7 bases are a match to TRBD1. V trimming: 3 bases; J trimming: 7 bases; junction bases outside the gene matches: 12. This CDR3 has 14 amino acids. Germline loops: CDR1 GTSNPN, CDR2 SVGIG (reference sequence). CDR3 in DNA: TGTGCCTGGAGGTACCCGACAGGGCCCTCGGAGCAGTACTTC. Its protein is CAWRYPTGPSEQYF. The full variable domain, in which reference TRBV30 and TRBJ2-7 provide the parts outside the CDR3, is SQTIHQWPATLVQPVGSPLSLECTVEGTSNPNLYWYRQAAGRGLQLLFYSVGIGQISSEVPQNLSASRPQDRQFILSSKKLLLSDSGFYLCAWRYPTGPSEQYFGPGTRLTVT.

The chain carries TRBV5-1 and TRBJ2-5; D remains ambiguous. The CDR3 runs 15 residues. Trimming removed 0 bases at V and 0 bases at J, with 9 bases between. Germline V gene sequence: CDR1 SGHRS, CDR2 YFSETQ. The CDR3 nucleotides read TGCGCCAGCAGCTTGGTAGGAGACTACCAAGAGACCCAGTACTTC. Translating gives CASSLVGDYQETQYF.